The clone carrying this TCR beta chain was seen a few times. Trimming removed 10 bases from V and 6 bases from J, with 16 bases in between. Germline CDR1 is LNHDA and CDR2 is SQIVND (reference sequence). The CDR3 contains 13 residues. This entry belongs to a study of T cell repertoires in cytomegalovirus infection. One entry per CDR3 protein, called by TCRdb with MiXCR from the reads. The table has around 280,000 distinct CDR3 sequences, roughly an eighth seen once. The genes are TRBV19 and TRBJ2-1; tentative D call: TRBD2 (6 bases). Sequenced material: PBMCs. This sequence originates from a human donor in good health (CMV status not recorded). Some clones in this sample may be carry-over from other donors' samples. The CDR3 DNA reads TGTGCCACTTCCCTCGGGGGTAGCAATGAGCAGTTCTTC. Translation gives CATSLGGSNEQFF.